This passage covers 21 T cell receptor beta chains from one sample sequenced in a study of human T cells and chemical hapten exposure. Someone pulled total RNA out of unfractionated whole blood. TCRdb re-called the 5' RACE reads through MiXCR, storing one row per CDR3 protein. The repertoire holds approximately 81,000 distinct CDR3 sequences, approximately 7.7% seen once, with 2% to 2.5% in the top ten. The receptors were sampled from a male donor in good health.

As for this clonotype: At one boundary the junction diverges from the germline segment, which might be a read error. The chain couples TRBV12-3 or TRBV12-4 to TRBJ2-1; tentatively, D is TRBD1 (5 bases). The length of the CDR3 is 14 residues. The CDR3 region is CASSFSNRGRAPHF. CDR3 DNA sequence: TGTGCCAGCAGTTTTTCCAATCGAGGCAGGGCGCCCCACTTC.

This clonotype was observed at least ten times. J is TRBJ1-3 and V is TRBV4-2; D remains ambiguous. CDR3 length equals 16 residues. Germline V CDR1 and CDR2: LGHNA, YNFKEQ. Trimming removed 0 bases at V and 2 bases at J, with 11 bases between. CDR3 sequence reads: CASSQDLQGPGNTIYF. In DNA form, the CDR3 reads TGTGCCAGCAGCCAAGATCTCCAAGGGCCTGGAAACACCATATATTTT.

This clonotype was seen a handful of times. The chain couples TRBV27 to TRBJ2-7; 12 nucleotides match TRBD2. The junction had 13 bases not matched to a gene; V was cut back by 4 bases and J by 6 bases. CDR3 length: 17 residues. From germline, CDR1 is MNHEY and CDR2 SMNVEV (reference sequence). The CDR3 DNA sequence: TGTGCCAGCAGTTCCCCAACTAGCGGGGGGCCTACTAGCGAGCAGTACTTC. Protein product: CASSSPTSGGPTSEQYF.

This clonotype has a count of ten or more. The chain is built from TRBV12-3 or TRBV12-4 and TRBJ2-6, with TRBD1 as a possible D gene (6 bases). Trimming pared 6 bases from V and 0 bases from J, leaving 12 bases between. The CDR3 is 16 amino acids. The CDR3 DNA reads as TGTGCCAGCAGGAAAGCGACAGGCTCTGGGGCCAACGTCCTGACTTTC. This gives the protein CASRKATGSGANVLTF.

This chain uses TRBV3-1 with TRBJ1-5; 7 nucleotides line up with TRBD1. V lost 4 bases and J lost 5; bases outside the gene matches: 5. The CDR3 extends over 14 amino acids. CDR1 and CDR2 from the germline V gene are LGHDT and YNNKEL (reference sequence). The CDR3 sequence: CASSLRQGHQPQHF. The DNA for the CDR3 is TGTGCCAGCAGCCTACGACAGGGCCATCAGCCCCAGCATTTT.

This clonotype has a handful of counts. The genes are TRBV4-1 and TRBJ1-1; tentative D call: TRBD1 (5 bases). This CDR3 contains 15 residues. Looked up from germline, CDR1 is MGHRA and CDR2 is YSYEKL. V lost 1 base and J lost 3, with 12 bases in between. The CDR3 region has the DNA TGCGCCAGCAGCCAAGGCGAGGGGACGGACACTGAAGCTTTCTTT. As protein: CASSQGEGTDTEAFF.

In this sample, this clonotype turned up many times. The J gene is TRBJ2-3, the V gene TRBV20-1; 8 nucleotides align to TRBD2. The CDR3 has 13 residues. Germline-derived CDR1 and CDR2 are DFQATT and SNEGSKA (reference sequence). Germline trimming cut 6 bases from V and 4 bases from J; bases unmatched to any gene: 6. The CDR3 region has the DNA TGCAGTGCCAGGACTAGCAGTGCAGATACGCAGTATTTT. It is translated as CSARTSSADTQYF.

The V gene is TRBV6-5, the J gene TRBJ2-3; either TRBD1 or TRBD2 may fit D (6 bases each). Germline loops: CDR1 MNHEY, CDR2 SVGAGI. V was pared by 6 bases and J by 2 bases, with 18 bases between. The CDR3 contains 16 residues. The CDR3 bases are TGTGCCAGCAGCTCACAAGGGGGGAAGTACACAGATACGCAGTATTTT. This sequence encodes CASSSQGGKYTDTQYF.

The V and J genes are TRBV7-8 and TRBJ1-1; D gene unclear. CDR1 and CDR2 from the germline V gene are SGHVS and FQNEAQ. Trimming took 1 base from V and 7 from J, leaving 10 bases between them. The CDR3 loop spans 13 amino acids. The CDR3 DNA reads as TGTGCCAGCAGCTTAGGAGGAGTTAATGAAGCTTTCTTT. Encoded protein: CASSLGGVNEAFF. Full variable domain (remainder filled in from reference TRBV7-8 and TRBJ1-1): GAGVSQSPRYKVAKRGQDVALRCDPISGHVSLFWYQQALGQGPEFLTYFQNEAQLDKSGLPSDRFFAERPEGSVSTLKIQRTQQEDSAVYLCASSLGGVNEAFFGQGTRLTVV.

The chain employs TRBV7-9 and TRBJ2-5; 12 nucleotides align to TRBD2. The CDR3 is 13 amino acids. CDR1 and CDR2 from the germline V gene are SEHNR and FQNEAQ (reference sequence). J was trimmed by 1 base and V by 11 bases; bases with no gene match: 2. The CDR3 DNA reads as TGTGCCGCGGGACTAGCGGGCCAAGAGACCCAGTACTTC. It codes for CAAGLAGQETQYF.

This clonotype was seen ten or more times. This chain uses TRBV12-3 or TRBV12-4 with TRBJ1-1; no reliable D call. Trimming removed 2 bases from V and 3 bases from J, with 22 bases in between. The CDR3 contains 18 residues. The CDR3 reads CASSLMVLGRREYTEAFF. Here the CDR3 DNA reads TGTGCCAGCAGTTTAATGGTGTTGGGCAGGCGGGAGTACACTGAAGCTTTCTTT.

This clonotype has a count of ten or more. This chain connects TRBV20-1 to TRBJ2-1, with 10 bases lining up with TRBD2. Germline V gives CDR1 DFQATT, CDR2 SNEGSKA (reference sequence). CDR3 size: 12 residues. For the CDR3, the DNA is TGCGGGAGTACTAGCGGGATAGATGAGCAGTTCTTC. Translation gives CGSTSGIDEQFF.

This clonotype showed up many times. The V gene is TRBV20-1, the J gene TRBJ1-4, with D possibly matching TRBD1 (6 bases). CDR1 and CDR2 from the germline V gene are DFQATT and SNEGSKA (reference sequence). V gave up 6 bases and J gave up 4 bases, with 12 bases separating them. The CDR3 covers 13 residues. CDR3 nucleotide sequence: TGCAGTGCCCCCCAGGGGCGTAATGAAAAACTGTTTTTT. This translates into CSAPQGRNEKLFF.

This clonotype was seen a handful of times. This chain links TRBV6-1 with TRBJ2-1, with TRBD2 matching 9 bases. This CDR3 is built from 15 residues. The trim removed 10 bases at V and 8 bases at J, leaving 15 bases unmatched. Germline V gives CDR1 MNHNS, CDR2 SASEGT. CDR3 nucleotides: TGTGCCAACCTCCCGGCTAGCGGGATAGACGATGAGCAGTTCTTC. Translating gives CANLPASGIDDEQFF.

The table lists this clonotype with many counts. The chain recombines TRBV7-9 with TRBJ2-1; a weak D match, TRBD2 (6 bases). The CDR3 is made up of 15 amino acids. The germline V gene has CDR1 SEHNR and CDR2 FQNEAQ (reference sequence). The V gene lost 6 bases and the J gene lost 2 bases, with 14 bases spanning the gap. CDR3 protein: CASRLSGRPYNEQFF. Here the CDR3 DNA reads TGTGCCAGCAGACTTAGCGGAAGACCCTACAATGAGCAGTTCTTC.

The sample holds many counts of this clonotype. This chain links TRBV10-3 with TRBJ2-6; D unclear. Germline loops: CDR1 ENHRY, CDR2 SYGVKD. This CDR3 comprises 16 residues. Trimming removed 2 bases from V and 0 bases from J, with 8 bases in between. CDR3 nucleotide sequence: TGTGCCATCAGTGAGGAACGGGTCTCTGGGGCCAACGTCCTGACTTTC. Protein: CAISEERVSGANVLTF.

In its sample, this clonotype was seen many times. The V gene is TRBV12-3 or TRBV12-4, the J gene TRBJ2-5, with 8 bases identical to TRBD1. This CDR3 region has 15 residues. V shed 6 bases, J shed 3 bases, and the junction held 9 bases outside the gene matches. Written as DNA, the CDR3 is TGTGCCAGCAGCGGGGGCAGGGGGCGAAAAGAGACCCAGTACTTC. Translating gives CASSGGRGRKETQYF.

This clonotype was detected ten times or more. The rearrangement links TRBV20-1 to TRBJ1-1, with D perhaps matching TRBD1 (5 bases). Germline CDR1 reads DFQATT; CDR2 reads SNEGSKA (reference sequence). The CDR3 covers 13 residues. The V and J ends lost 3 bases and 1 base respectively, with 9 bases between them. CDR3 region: CSASGAGNTEAFF. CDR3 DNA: TGCAGTGCTAGTGGGGCCGGGAACACTGAAGCTTTCTTT.

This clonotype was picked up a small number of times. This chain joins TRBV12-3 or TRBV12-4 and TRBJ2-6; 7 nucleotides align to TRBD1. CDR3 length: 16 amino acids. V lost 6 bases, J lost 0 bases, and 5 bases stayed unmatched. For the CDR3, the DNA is TGTGCCAGCAGCCATCGACAGGGCTCTGGGGCCAACGTCCTGACTTTC. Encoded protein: CASSHRQGSGANVLTF.

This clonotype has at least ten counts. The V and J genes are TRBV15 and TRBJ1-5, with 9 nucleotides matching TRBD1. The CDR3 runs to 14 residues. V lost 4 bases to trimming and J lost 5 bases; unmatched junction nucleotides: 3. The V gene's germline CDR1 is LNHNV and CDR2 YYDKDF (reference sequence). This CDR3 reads CATSKDRGDQPQHF. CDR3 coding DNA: TGTGCCACCAGCAAGGACAGGGGCGATCAGCCCCAGCATTTT.

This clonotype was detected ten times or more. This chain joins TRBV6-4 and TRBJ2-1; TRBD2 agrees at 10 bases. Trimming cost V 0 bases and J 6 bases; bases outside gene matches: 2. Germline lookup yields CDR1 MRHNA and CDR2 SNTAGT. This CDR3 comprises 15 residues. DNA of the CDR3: TGTGCCAGCAGTGACTCAGCGGGGGGGCCCAATGAGCAGTTCTTC. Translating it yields CASSDSAGGPNEQFF.